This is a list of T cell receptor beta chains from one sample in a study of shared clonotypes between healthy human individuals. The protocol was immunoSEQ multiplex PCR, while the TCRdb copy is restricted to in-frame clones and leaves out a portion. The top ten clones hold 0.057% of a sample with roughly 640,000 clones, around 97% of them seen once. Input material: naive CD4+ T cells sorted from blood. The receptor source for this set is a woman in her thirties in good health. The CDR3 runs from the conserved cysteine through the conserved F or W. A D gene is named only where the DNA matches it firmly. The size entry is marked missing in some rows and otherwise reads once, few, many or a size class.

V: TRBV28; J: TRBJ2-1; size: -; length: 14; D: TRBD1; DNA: TGTGCCAGCAGACCCGGACAGGGGAACAATGAGCAGTTCTTC; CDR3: CASRPGQGNNEQFF
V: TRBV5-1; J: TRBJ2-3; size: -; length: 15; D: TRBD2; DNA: TGCGCCAGCAGCTCTAGCGGGAGTATGGCAGATACGCAGTATTTT; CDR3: CASSSSGSMADTQYF
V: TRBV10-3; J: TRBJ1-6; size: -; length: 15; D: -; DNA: TGTGCCATCAGAACGGATAGCTCCTATAATTCACCCCTCCACTTT; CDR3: CAIRTDSSYNSPLHF
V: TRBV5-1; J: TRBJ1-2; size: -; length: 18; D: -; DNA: TGCGCCAGCAGCTTGGGGAGCGCGGACACGAGACCTAACTATGGCTACACCTTC; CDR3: CASSLGSADTRPNYGYTF
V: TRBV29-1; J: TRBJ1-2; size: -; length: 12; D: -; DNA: TGCAGCGGTCAAGACACGAACTATGGCTACACCTTC; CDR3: CSGQDTNYGYTF
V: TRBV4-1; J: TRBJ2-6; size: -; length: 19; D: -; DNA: TGCGCCAGCAGCCAAGGGGCCCGAGCGAAACCGGGAGGGGCCAACGTCCTGACTTTC; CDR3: CASSQGARAKPGGANVLTF
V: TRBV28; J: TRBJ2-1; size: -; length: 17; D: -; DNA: TGTGCCAGCAGTTCGGGGCAGGGGAATTGGGCGTACGATGAGCAGTTCTTC; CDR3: CASSSGQGNWAYDEQFF
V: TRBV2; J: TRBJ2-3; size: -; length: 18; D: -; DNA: TGTGCCAGCAATGCCGGGACAGGCGCGTACCCGGGGGGAGATACGCAGTATTTT; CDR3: CASNAGTGAYPGGDTQYF
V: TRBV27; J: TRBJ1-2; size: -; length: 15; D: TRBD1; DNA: TGTGCCAGCAGTTCGACCGTACCGGGACAGGGAAATCTCACCTTC; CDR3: CASSSTVPGQGNLTF
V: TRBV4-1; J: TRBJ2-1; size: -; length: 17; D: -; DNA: TGCGCCAGCAGCCAAGGCCGGGCGATAAGCTCCTACAATGAGCAGTTCTTC; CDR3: CASSQGRAISSYNEQFF
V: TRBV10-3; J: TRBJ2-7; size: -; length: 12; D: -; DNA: TGTGCCATCGCTCCGGGTCTCTACGAGCAGTACTTC; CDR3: CAIAPGLYEQYF
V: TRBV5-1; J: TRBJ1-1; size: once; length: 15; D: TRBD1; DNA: TGCGCCAGCAGCTTACAGGGGGCGCTTGGCACTGAAGCTTTCTTT; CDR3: CASSLQGALGTEAFF
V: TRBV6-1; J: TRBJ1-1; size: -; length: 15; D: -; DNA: TGTGCCAGCAGTGTCGGATACGGGCGGCGGACTGAAGCTTTCTTT; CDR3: CASSVGYGRRTEAFF
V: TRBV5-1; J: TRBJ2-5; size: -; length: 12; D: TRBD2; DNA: TGCGCCAGCAGCTTGACAGGACTAGCTCGGTACTTC; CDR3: CASSLTGLARYF
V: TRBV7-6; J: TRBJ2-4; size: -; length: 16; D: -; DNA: TGTGCCAGCAGCTTAGGTCAGGGGCTCGCCAAAAACATTCAGTACTTC; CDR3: CASSLGQGLAKNIQYF
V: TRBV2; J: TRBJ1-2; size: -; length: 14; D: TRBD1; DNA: TGTGCCAGCAGTGAAACACAGGGGACCTCTGGCTACACCTTC; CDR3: CASSETQGTSGYTF
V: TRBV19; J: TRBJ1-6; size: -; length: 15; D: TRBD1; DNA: TGTGCCAGTAGTATACGTCAGGGGGATAATTCACCCCTCCACTTT; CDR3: CASSIRQGDNSPLHF
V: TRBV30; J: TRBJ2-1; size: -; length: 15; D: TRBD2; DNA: TGTGCCTGGATCCCCAGACTAGCGGGCCTCAATGAGCAGTTCTTC; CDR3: CAWIPRLAGLNEQFF
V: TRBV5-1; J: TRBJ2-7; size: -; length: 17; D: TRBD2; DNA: TGCGCCAGCAGCTTGTGGCCCGGGACTAGCGGGACTTACGAGCAGTACTTC; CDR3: CASSLWPGTSGTYEQYF
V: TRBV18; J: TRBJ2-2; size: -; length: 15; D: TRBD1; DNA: TGTGCCAGCTCACTGACAGGGTTGTACACCGGGGAGCTGTTTTTT; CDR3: CASSLTGLYTGELFF
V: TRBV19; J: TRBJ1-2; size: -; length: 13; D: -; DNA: TGTGCCAGTAGTATTCAGGCACTTTATGGCTACACCTTC; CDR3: CASSIQALYGYTF
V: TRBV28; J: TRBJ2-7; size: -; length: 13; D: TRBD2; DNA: TGTGCCAGCAGCCTCGGGGGGAGATACGAGCAGTACTTC; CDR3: CASSLGGRYEQYF
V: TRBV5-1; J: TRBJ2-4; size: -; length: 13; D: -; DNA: TGCGCCAGCAGCCCGACTAGCAAAAACATTCAGTACTTC; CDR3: CASSPTSKNIQYF
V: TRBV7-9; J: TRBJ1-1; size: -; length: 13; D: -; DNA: TGTGCCAGCAGCTTACGGGGCGGCACTGAAGCTTTCTTT; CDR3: CASSLRGGTEAFF
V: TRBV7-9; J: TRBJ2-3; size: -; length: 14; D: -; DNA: TGTGCCAGCAGCTTAGCGGCCTTAACAGATACGCAGTATTTT; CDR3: CASSLAALTDTQYF
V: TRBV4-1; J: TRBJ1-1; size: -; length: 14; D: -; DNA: TGCGCCAGCAGCCAAGTTACCCGGGGCACTGAAGCTTTCTTT; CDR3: CASSQVTRGTEAFF